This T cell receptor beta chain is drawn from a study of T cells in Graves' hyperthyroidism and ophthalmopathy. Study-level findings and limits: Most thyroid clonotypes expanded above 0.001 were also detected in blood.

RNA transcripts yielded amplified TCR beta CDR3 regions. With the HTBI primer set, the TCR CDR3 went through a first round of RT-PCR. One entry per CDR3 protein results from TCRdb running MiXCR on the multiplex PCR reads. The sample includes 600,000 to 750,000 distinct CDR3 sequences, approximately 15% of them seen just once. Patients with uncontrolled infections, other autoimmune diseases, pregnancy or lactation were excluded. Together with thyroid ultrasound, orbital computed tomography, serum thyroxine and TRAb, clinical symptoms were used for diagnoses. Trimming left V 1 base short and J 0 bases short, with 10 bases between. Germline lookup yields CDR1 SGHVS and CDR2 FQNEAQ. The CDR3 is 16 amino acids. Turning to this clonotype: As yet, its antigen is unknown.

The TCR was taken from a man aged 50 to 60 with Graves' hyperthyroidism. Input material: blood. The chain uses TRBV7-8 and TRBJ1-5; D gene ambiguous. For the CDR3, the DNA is TGTGCCAGCAGCTTAGTGCCAGGAAATAGCAATCAGCCCCAGCATTTT. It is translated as CASSLVPGNSNQPQHF. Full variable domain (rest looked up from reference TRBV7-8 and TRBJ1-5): GAGVSQSPRYKVAKRGQDVALRCDPISGHVSLFWYQQALGQGPEFLTYFQNEAQLDKSGLPSDRFFAERPEGSVSTLKIQRTQQEDSAVYLCASSLVPGNSNQPQHFGDGTRLSIL.